This is a list of T cell receptor beta chains from one sample in a study of blood T cells in healthy people across ages. TCRdb redid the calling of the 5' RACE reads with MiXCR, one entry per CDR3 protein. This table has approximately 900,000 distinct CDR3 sequences, around 48% appearing once. The sequenced material came from blood. These receptors all come from a man aged 25-45 years in good health. Both conserved end residues are part of each CDR3.

TRBJ2-7 | TRBV9 | CASSVHGGLSSYEQYF
TRBJ1-2 | TRBV27 | CASRANRENYGYTF
TRBJ2-4 | TRBV28 | CASLDNRNIQYF
TRBJ1-2 | TRBV5-6 | CASSLAGGAPDGYTF
TRBJ2-1 | TRBV29-1 | CSVVGRLVRTEQFF
TRBJ2-3 | TRBV28 | CATQPPGRSTDTQYF
TRBJ1-1 | TRBV10-3 | CAISGPGQGNTEAFF
TRBJ2-3 | TRBV9 | CASSLTSGEYTDTQYF
TRBJ2-4 | TRBV20-1 | CSAQGLGTGVKNIQYF
TRBJ2-3 | TRBV11-2 | CTSSLGQGPQTTDTQYF
TRBJ1-2 | TRBV6-5 | CASRSADRGRGGYTF
TRBJ2-7 | TRBV4-1 | CASSQEQVYSYEQYF
TRBJ2-7 | TRBV4-2 | CASSPSGGQGIYEQYF
TRBJ1-2 | TRBV5-1 | CASSLALIRGEGGYTF
TRBJ2-7 | TRBV20-1 | CSARTGPYEQYF
- | TRBV3-1 | CASSQGDRGDIQYF
TRBJ2-5 | TRBV7-7 | CASSLGPRKETQYF
TRBJ2-5 | TRBV5-1 | CASGPGTGKETQYF
TRBJ2-1 | TRBV25-1 | CASSEAAGGNEQFF
TRBJ1-1 | TRBV11-2 | CASSLETDLNTEAFF
TRBJ1-6 | TRBV4-2 | CASSQDTVRSSYNSPFHF
TRBJ1-1 | TRBV12-3/TRBV12-4 | CASSPGGRNTEAFF
TRBJ1-1 | TRBV6-5 | CASSYSGVLNTEAFF
TRBJ2-5 | TRBV7-2 | CASSLTRVQETQYF
TRBJ1-5 | TRBV7-8 | CASTQGTGVSNQPQHF
TRBJ2-7 | TRBV20-1 | CSAPPWRGGYEQYF
TRBJ2-1 | TRBV11-2 | CASSFGGASNEQFF
TRBJ2-1 | TRBV28 | CASSFQGWSSYNEQFF
TRBJ2-5 | TRBV18 | CASSPPPSGEETQYF
TRBJ2-4 | TRBV11-2 | CASSLDWTARTQYF
TRBJ2-4 | TRBV7-2 | CASSLQGPNIQYF
TRBJ2-5 | TRBV5-1 | CASSKDPSSFKETQYF
TRBJ1-1 | TRBV6-2/TRBV6-3 | CASSYSSGTGVTEAFF
TRBJ1-1 | TRBV12-3/TRBV12-4 | CASSRTGFEAFF
TRBJ2-7 | TRBV12-3/TRBV12-4 | CASSFPSGGQSYEQYF
TRBJ2-7 | TRBV20-1 | CSAPGTFSYEQYF
TRBJ2-7 | TRBV27 | CASKKGGGSGSYEQYF
TRBJ1-5 | TRBV6-5 | CASSPDGGFYQPQHF
TRBJ1-4 | TRBV14 | CASSPGQGPTNEKLFF
TRBJ2-3 | TRBV20-1 | CSAKRGPDTQYF
TRBJ2-6 | TRBV5-1 | CASSLVQLSGANVLTF
TRBJ2-7 | TRBV7-9 | CASSLALGKSSYEQYF
TRBJ1-5 | TRBV12-3/TRBV12-4 | CASSRSPSTQPQHF
- | TRBV6-2/TRBV6-3 | CASLPGQDFLYEQYF
TRBJ2-5 | TRBV29-1 | CSVQVSETQYF
TRBJ1-2 | TRBV20-1 | CSASTRRTNYGYTF
TRBJ2-6 | TRBV27 | CASMQGDRVGANVLTF
TRBJ2-5 | TRBV19 | CASSIDHAQGPETQYF
TRBJ2-5 | TRBV30 | CAWSSWRDGETQYF
TRBJ2-1 | TRBV18 | CASSRTSGGVSYNEQFF
- | TRBV7-9 | CASPTAGLGYEQYF
TRBJ2-7 | TRBV6-5 | CASIAFGGSYEQYF
TRBJ2-1 | TRBV3-1 | CASRGGLNEQFF